This passage covers 7 T cell receptor beta chains from one sample sequenced in a study of OX40 agonist ivuxolimab in advanced cancers. The library was produced with the immunoSEQ multiplex PCR assay. TCRdb mirrors the immuneACCESS table, restricted to in-frame sequences. Some clones are absent from its copies; in checked studies, under half trace to an unresolved V gene, and the reason for the others is unknown. In all, the sample holds more than 70,000 clones, and around nine tenths of those were seen once. The ten top clones hold about 2.8% of the sample. The material was CD4+ or CD8+ T cells sorted from blood, obtained in a trial of the OX40 agonist ivuxolimab. The receptors originated from an adult with an advanced solid tumor such as melanoma, head and neck, liver or kidney cancer.

The chain combines TRBV14 with TRBJ1-1; D is uncertain. Trimming stripped 4 bases from V and 2 bases from J, with 17 bases between. Looked up from germline, CDR1 is SGHDN and CDR2 is FVKESK. The CDR3 consists of 16 residues. In nucleotides, the CDR3 is TGTGCCAGCAGCCCCCTTCCGGGAACCATAAACACTGAAGCTTTCTTT. Protein sequence: CASSPLPGTINTEAFF.

The chain has TRBV30 and TRBJ1-2; no reliable D call. This CDR3 is built from 15 residues. Germline V gives CDR1 GTSNPN, CDR2 SVGIG (reference sequence). V was shortened by 3 bases and J by 7 bases, with 21 bases between the two germline ends. Written as DNA, the CDR3 is TGTGCCTGGAGAGGGAGCGCCAGGTTAATAGGTGGCTACACCTTC. Amino acids: CAWRGSARLIGGYTF. Complete variable domain (other parts from reference TRBV30 and TRBJ1-2): SQTIHQWPATLVQPVGSPLSLECTVEGTSNPNLYWYRQAAGRGLQLLFYSVGIGQISSEVPQNLSASRPQDRQFILSSKKLLLSDSGFYLCAWRGSARLIGGYTFGSGTRLTVV.

This chain links TRBV9 with TRBJ2-3, with 9 bases that match TRBD2. This CDR3 is 16 amino acids long. Trimming at V came to 4 bases and at J to 3 bases, leaving 9 bases not matched to a gene. From germline, CDR1 is SGDLS and CDR2 YYNGEE. CDR3 bases: TGTGCCAGCAGCCCCCATAGTCTAGCGGGAACAGATACGCAGTATTTT. Translating it yields CASSPHSLAGTDTQYF. The full variable domain, in which reference TRBV9 and TRBJ2-3 provide the parts outside the CDR3, is DSGVTQTPKHLITATGQRVTLRCSPRSGDLSVYWYQQSLDQGLQFLIQYYNGEERAKGNILERFSAQQFPDLHSELNLSSLELGDSALYFCASSPHSLAGTDTQYFGPGTRLTVL.

The DNA of the CDR3 is TGTCCTGGGAGAAGAAAGACCTATGGCTACACCTTC. Amino acid sequence: CPGRRKTYGYTF. This chain joins TRBV22-1 and TRBJ1-2. TRBV22-1 is a listed pseudogene. This CDR3 is built from 12 residues.

This clone was seen a single time. The rearrangement links TRBV15 to TRBJ1-4; no reliable D call. CDR1 is LNHNV and CDR2 is YYDKDF in the germline V gene (reference sequence). The V end was cut by 1 base, the J end by 14 bases, with 11 bases between. This CDR3 has 12 residues. CDR3 sequence: CATSRAEQRLFF. For the CDR3, the DNA is TGTGCCACCAGCAGAGCCGAGCAAAGGCTGTTTTTT.

The CDR3 DNA follows: TGTGCCAGCCGCCAGGGGGCTGGCTATGGCTACACCTTC. Translation: CASRQGAGYGYTF. This chain joins TRBV11-2 and TRBJ1-2, with 8 bases lining up with TRBD1. Germline values: CDR1 SGHAT, CDR2 FQNNGV. CDR3 length: 13 amino acids. The J segment lost 4 bases and the V segment lost 8 bases, leaving 6 bases of the junction unmatched.

The chain employs TRBV6-5 and TRBJ2-5; TRBD1 matches at 7 bases. The germline gives CDR1 MNHEY, CDR2 SVGAGI. The CDR3 covers 13 residues. The V segment lost 6 bases and the J segment 5 bases; nucleotides outside the gene matches: 6. The CDR3 reads CASRRQGGETQYF. DNA for the CDR3: TGTGCCAGCAGACGACAGGGCGGTGAGACCCAGTACTTC.